Presented here are 17 T cell receptor beta chains from one specimen sequenced in a study of blood T cell repertoires in COVID-19. Clones were read by immunoSEQ multiplex PCR, and TCRdb kept only the in-frame ones, dropping some. This table holds 350,000 to 450,000 clones, 90% to 95% found once. Sequenced material: PBMCs or T cells enriched from blood (not recorded which). These receptor sequences come from a middle-aged woman who had been exposed to COVID-19.

The chain combines TRBV2 with TRBJ1-4, with D possibly matching TRBD1 (5 bases). The V end lost 6 bases, the J end lost 8 bases, and 13 bases lay between the germline ends. Germline V gene lookup returns CDR1 SNHLY and CDR2 FYNNEI. The CDR3 is made up of 13 amino acids. The CDR3 is CASRGAGPEKLFF. As DNA, the CDR3 is TGTGCCAGCAGAGGGGCCGGGCCAGAAAAACTGTTTTTT.

This clone appeared once. The rearrangement links TRBV7-8 to TRBJ1-1; the D gene is possibly TRBD1 (6 bases). V was shortened by 1 base and J by 8 bases, with 11 bases between the two germline ends. The CDR3 is 13 residues long. Germline V gene data show CDR1 as SGHVS and CDR2 as FQNEAQ. The CDR3 sequence: CASSLGTVNEAFF. The CDR3 nucleotides are TGTGCCAGCAGCTTAGGGACAGTAAACGAAGCTTTCTTT.

The J gene is TRBJ2-5, the V gene TRBV6-5; tentative D call: TRBD1 (6 bases). Deletions cut 6 bases from V and 5 bases from J, with 19 bases between. This CDR3 region has 15 residues. Germline CDR1 reads MNHEY; CDR2 reads SVGAGI. CDR3 in amino acids: CASSYAGPTGETQYF. The CDR3 DNA reads as TGTGCCAGCAGCTATGCGGGCCCTACAGGGGAGACCCAGTACTTC.

This clone was seen just once. V and J are TRBV10-3 and TRBJ1-2; D ambiguous. Germline values: CDR1 ENHRY, CDR2 SYGVKD. This CDR3 has 12 residues. V was pared by 6 bases and J by 8 bases, with 13 bases between. CDR3 in DNA: TGTGCCATCAGGGGCCTGGGTCACGGCTACACCTTC. Protein product: CAIRGLGHGYTF.

This chain uses TRBV19 with TRBJ2-5; 7 positions match TRBD2. The junction had 10 bases not matched to a gene; V was cut back by 5 bases and J by 1 base. This CDR3 is built from 16 residues. Germline lookup yields CDR1 LNHDA and CDR2 SQIVND (reference sequence). CDR3 loop: CASSFLRLAFQETQYF. CDR3 nucleotide sequence: TGTGCCAGTAGTTTCCTTAGACTAGCCTTCCAAGAGACCCAGTACTTC.

As DNA, the CDR3 is TGTGCCAGCAGACGGACAGGGGGTGGAAACACCATATATTTT. Protein product: CASRRTGGGNTIYF. The rearrangement links TRBV11-3 to TRBJ1-3; 10 bases are a match to TRBD1. CDR1 SGHNT and CDR2 YENEEA come from the germline V gene. The CDR3 covers 14 residues. Unmatched junction bases numbered 2, after V lost 6 bases and J lost 3 bases.

V and J are TRBV7-3 and TRBJ1-2; D is ambiguous. Germline V gene data show CDR1 as SGHTA and CDR2 as FQGTGA. V gave up 2 bases and J gave up 2 bases, with 15 bases separating them. The length of the CDR3 is 16 residues. The chain's CDR3 is CASSLGHAVTNYGYTF. The DNA of the CDR3 is TGTGCCAGCAGCTTAGGCCACGCCGTTACGAACTATGGCTACACCTTC.

The chain links TRBV6-5 to TRBJ1-4; 7 bases align to TRBD1. Germline loops: CDR1 MNHEY, CDR2 SVGAGI. CDR3 size: 14 residues. V was clipped by 6 bases and J by 1 base; unmatched bases: 2. The CDR3 sequence is CASRYRGTNEKLFF. In DNA, the CDR3 is TGTGCCAGCAGATACAGGGGAACTAATGAAAAACTGTTTTTT.

This sequence joins TRBV19 and TRBJ1-1; 7 nucleotides align to TRBD1. CDR3 size: 14 residues. Germline CDR1 is LNHDA and CDR2 is SQIVND (reference sequence). V lost 4 bases to trimming and J lost 4 bases; unmatched junction nucleotides: 6. CDR3 sequence: CASSSRQGLTEAFF. CDR3 DNA sequence: TGTGCCAGTAGTAGCCGACAGGGTCTCACTGAAGCTTTCTTT. Combining the CDR3 with reference TRBV19 and TRBJ1-1 gives the whole variable domain DGGITQSPKYLFRKEGQNVTLSCEQNLNHDAMYWYRQDPGQGLRLIYYSQIVNDFQKGDIAEGYSVSREKKESFPLTVTSAQKNPTAFYLCASSSRQGLTEAFFGQGTRLTVV.

A word on this clone: The identical CDR3 is also encoded by other nucleotide sequences in the sample. This chain connects TRBV5-1 to TRBJ1-2; D not resolved. The ends were cut back, 0 bases at V and 5 bases at J, with 5 bases in the middle. The germline CDR1 and CDR2 sequences are SGHRS and YFSETQ. The CDR3 length is 12 residues. The CDR3 DNA reads as TGCGCCAGCAGCTTGGACGAGTATGGCTACACCTTC. It yields the protein CASSLDEYGYTF.

V and J are TRBV23-1 and TRBJ1-5; D might be TRBD1 (6 bases). TRBV23-1 is reported as an ORF; its role is uncertain. This CDR3 is 21 amino acids long. V dropped 4 bases and J dropped 0 bases, with 28 bases sitting between them. CDR3 residues: CASSLRGPTRPRDYSNQPQHF. CDR3 coding DNA: TGCGCCAGCAGTCTGCGGGGGCCAACACGCCCAAGGGACTATAGCAATCAGCCCCAGCATTTT.

V is TRBV4-3 and J is TRBJ1-1; 7 nucleotides agree with TRBD1. Losses at the gene ends were 4 bases for V and 4 bases for J; bases not matched to a gene: 3. Germline CDR1 and CDR2: LGHNA and YSLEER. This CDR3 comprises 13 residues. CDR3 loop: CASSLNRGTEAFF. CDR3 DNA: TGCGCCAGCAGCCTTAACAGGGGCACTGAAGCTTTCTTT.

The V call is TRBV9, the J call TRBJ1-2; D unclear. The length of the CDR3 is 13 residues. Trimming shortened V by 4 bases and J by 6 bases, and 13 bases separated the two germline ends. Germline V gives CDR1 SGDLS, CDR2 YYNGEE. The CDR3 reads CASSPTRQDGYTF. In nucleotides, the CDR3 is TGTGCCAGCAGCCCGACAAGGCAAGATGGCTACACCTTC.

This chain uses TRBV7-2 with TRBJ1-3; no firm D call. This CDR3 has 12 amino acids. Trimming took 6 bases from V and 4 from J, leaving 7 bases between them. From germline, CDR1 is SGHTA and CDR2 FQGNSA. CDR3 bases: TGTGCCAGCAGTCCGGGGGGAAACACCATATATTTT. Translated: CASSPGGNTIYF.

V is TRBV6-5 and J is TRBJ1-5; 7 nucleotides agree with TRBD1. CDR3 length: 13 residues. V gave up 6 bases and J gave up 7 bases; unmatched junction bases: 6. Germline CDR1 is MNHEY and CDR2 is SVGAGI. Here the CDR3 DNA reads TGTGCCAGCAGCCTACAGGGACAGCAGCCCCAGCATTTT. Amino acids: CASSLQGQQPQHF.

The chain carries TRBV5-4 and TRBJ1-2; 12 bases are shared with TRBD1. V trimming: 4 bases; J trimming: 4 bases; junction bases outside the gene matches: 8. This CDR3 is built from 16 residues. Germline CDR1 is SGHNT and CDR2 is YYREEE (reference sequence). The CDR3 sequence: CASSPGTGGASYGYTF. In DNA form, the CDR3 reads TGTGCCAGCAGCCCCGGGACAGGGGGCGCAAGCTATGGCTACACCTTC.

This rearrangement joins TRBV7-9 to TRBJ2-2; a weak D match, TRBD1 (6 bases). Looked up from germline, CDR1 is SEHNR and CDR2 is FQNEAQ (reference sequence). V was clipped by 7 bases and J by 1 base, with 19 bases between them. The CDR3 loop spans 17 amino acids. CDR3 in DNA: TGTGCCAGCATCCCCCAGGAACAGGGATGGAACACCGGGGAGCTGTTTTTT. This codes for CASIPQEQGWNTGELFF.